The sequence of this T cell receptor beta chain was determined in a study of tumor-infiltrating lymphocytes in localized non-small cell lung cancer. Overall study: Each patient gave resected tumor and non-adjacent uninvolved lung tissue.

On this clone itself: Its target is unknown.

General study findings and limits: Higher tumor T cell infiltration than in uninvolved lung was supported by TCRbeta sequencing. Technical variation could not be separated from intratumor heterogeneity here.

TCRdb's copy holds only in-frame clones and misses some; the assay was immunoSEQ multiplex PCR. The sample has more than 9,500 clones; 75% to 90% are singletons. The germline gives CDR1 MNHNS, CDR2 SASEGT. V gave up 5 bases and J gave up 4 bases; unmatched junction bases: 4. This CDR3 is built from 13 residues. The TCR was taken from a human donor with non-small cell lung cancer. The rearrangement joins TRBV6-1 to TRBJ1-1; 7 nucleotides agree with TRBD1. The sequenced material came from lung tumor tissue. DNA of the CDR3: TGTGCCAGCAGTTCCAGGGGGACCACTGAAGCTTTCTTT. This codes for CASSSRGTTEAFF.